The present entry profiles one TCR beta chain with its context. Its cognate antigen has yet to be identified. Base qualities are not recorded, but no much larger clone differs from it by a single base. The same CDR3 arises from other DNA sequences in this sample as well. The record originates from a study of T cell clones after liver transplantation (dated by TCRdb to the late 2010s). For context, the study as a whole: Samples were obtained from ITN030ST, a randomized trial in which withdrawal of immunosuppression was attempted within 2 years of liver transplantation. Donor-reactive T cell clones were identified by TCRbeta sequencing after a pre-transplant mixed lymphocyte reaction and then tracked in post-transplant blood. Blood samples were collected pre-transplant, pre-randomization before withdrawal, and post-randomization after either complete withdrawal or failed withdrawal. To count as tolerant, a recipient had to stay completely off immunosuppression for at least one year without liver enzymes climbing beyond twice the upper limit of normal. No induction therapy was given to the subjects, and standard immunosuppression was administered until randomization at 12-24 months post-transplant. Of the 8 liver transplant recipients making up the studied cohort, 3 were classified as tolerant and 5 as non-tolerant. Three of the eight recipients were HCV-positive; the others were transplanted for non-autoimmune, non-viral indications. As an antigen-independent comparator for the donor-reactive sequences, third party-reactive TCRbeta sequences from pre-transplant MLRs were identified as well. Results the study describes overall, beyond this receptor: Because of small, heterogeneous patient numbers and non-standardized post-transplant time points, the conclusions were only preliminary. Since no allograft tissue specimens were available, donor-reactive T cells may have migrated into the graft instead of being deleted. A significant post-transplant decrease in circulating donor-reactive CD4 TCRbeta sequences was observed in most of the 8 subjects, irrespective of tolerance or HCV status. The decline in donor-reactive sequences exceeded the decline in third party-reactive sequences, suggesting partial antigen-specific deletion that was unrelated to withdrawal success. In a couple of subjects, low numbers of available donor cells limited the measurable donor-reactive repertoire. When repertoire turnover was taken into account, detection of donor-reactive sequences was significantly reduced in 7 of 8 subjects for CD4 and in 8 of 8 subjects for CD8.

The time point label on this specimen signifies: pre-transplant. Unstimulated PBMCs, after thawing, were stained for CD3, CD4 and CD8 and then FACS-sorted into CD3+CD4+ and CD3+CD8+ populations. Randomization to immunosuppression withdrawal applied to every one of the 8 studied subjects. The Qiagen DNeasy Blood and Tissue Kit was used for genomic DNA isolation. High-throughput TCRbeta CDR3 sequencing of frozen genomic DNA was performed by immunoSEQ, with PCR amplification, mapping, bias correction and internal controls included. Concerning the study's data processing: Productive rearrangements were retained, and unique TCRbeta sequences were defined by the CDR3 nucleotide sequence together with the V and J gene. A sequence counted as donor-reactive only if the sequence showed at least 5-fold expansion in CFSE-low cells compared with unstimulated pre-transplant cells and had a frequency of at least 0.01%. Minimum frequency thresholds were set for each subject based on the unstimulated sample with the lowest template count, ensuring at least 90% detection power. Jensen-Shannon divergence between the top 1000 TCRbeta sequences post-transplant and pre-transplant was used to measure repertoire turnover. Changes in detection of donor-reactive sequences were assessed with two-sided Fisher's exact tests. Drawn from immuneACCESS, this table holds only the in-frame rearrangements with V and J called that TCRdb kept. Clones are partly lost; checked studies trace under half to an unresolved V gene and leave the rest unexplained. V and J calls and clone size are given by that table; D and trimming were obtained from the DNA. Here the sample has 55,000 to 80,000 clones; roughly nine tenths occur a single time. Clones ranked in the top ten supply under 3.5% of the sample.

V gives up 0 bases and J gives up 7 bases, and the segment between their germline ends measures 8 bases. The germline V gene provides CDR1 SGHRS and CDR2 YFSETQ. From its cysteine to its phenylalanine, the CDR3 spans 13 amino acids. The kept DNA is CDR3 alone, 39 bases in frame from the first base. Sequenced material: CD4+ T cells from blood, taken before liver transplant. The V and J genes are TRBV5-1 and TRBJ2-1; the D gene is unclear. This clonotype was obtained from a human donor who received a liver transplant. The DNA sequence is TGCGCCAGCAGCTTGGGGGATAATAATGAGCAGTTCTTC. The resulting protein is CASSLGDNNEQFF.